This T cell receptor (beta chain) was captured in a study of cytomegalovirus exposure and HLA in healthy donors. V trimming: 2 bases; J trimming: 1 base; junction bases outside the gene matches: 6. The CDR3 loop spans 16 amino acids. CDR1 and CDR2 (germline): MNHEY, SVGAGI. PCR involved 60 Vbeta and 13 Jbeta primers. Assay: immunoSEQ multiplex PCR; the TCRdb copy retains only in-frame clones and omits some. This table has roughly 86,000 clones, over 75% appearing once. The J gene is TRBJ2-5, the V gene TRBV6-5, with 8 bases matching TRBD2. The TCR originated in a female donor in good health and CMV-seronegative. The sequenced sample was PBMCs. The CDR3 loop reads CASSYGPSGFQETQYF. The CDR3 DNA sequence: TGTGCCAGCAGTTACGGGCCTAGCGGGTTCCAAGAGACCCAGTACTTC.